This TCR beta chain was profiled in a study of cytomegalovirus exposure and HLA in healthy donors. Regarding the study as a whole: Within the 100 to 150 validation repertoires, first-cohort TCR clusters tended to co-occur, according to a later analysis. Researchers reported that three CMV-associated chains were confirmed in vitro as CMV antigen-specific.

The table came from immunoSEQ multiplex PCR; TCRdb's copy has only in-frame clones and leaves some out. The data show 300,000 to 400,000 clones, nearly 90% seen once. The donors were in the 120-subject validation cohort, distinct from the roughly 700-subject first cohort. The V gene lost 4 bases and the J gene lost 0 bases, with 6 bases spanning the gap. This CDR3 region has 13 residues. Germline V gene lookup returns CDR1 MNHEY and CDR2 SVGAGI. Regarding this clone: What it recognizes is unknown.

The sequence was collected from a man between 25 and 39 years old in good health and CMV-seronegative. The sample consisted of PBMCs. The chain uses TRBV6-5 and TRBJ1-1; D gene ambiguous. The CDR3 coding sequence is TGTGCCAGCAGTTCGGGGATGAACACTGAAGCTTTCTTT. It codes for CASSSGMNTEAFF.